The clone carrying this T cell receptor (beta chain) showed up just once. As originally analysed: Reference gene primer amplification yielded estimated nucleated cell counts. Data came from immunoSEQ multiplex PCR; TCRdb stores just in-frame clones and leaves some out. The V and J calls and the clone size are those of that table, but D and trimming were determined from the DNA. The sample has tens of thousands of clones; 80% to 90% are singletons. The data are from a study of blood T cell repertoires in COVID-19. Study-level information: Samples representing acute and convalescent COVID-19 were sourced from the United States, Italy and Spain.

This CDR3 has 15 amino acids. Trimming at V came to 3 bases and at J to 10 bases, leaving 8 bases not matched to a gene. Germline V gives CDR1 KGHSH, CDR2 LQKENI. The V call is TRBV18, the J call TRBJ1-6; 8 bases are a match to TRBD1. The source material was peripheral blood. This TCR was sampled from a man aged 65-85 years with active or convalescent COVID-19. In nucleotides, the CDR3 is TGTGCCAGCTCACCCGGCCAGGGGGCAGTCTCACCCCTCCACTTT. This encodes CASSPGQGAVSPLHF.